This T cell receptor beta chain is drawn from a study of T cells after yellow fever vaccination (dated by TCRdb to the late 2010s). Concerning the study at large: The SMART-Seq v4 Ultra Low Input RNA kit was used to prepare libraries from fractions with low cell numbers. To track T-cell clones before and after primary and booster YFV17D yellow fever vaccination, bulk TCR alpha and beta repertoires were sequenced longitudinally. Two healthy male donors made up the cohort, one aged 18 to 30 years and the other aged 30 to 39 years. Blood was collected at multiple timepoints before and after primary and secondary immunization, and bulk PBMC replicates and cell subsets were isolated. Paper-wide results and their limitations: Because only two donors were included in the study, the extent to which the findings can be generalized is limited. Most clones expanded after primary vaccination (roughly 96% of CD4 and over 80% of CD8) were re-detected after the booster, suggesting that broad memory maintenance occurred. Compared with the primary T-cell response, the secondary T-cell response was weaker but faster, peaking on day 5 rather than day 15. FACS-sorted repertoires could contain abundant contaminating clonotypes from the bulk population, so computational filtering was required. A small share of clonotypes was detected in both CD4 and CD8 compartments, with the overlap likely arising from convergent recombination.

TCRdb records Illumina NovaSeq 6000 as the sequencer. TCR cDNA was made using 5'RACE template switching, a step that added a universal primer site and unique molecular identifiers. cDNA synthesis was primed from both the TCR alpha and TCR beta constant segments. Library amplification used two PCR steps, and the second PCR step added sample barcodes and sequencing adapters. Sequencing of libraries was performed on Illumina HiSeq 2500 (2x100 bp) or NovaSeq (2x150 bp). The published analysis was carried out like this. MIGEC was used to demultiplex reads and collapse the reads into UMI consensus sequences, and MiXCR was used for V(D)J alignment. Using edgeR on replicate PBMC samples, clonotypes were called vaccine-responding if FDR was below 0.01 and the log2 fold change was above 5 up to day 15. Each bulk clonotype was labeled CD4 or CD8 based on which sequenced repertoire, CD4 or CD8, contained the clonotype at higher abundance. The public reads were reprocessed in TCRdb via fastp at Q25 and MiXCR, keeping in-frame beta chains. Under each unique CDR3 protein, matching rows form one entry showing the most common genes and DNA. TCRdb, not the authors, supplied the V and J calls. This sample is represented by about 300,000 distinct CDR3 sequences; about 10% of them were singletons. The top ten hold 3% to 3.5% of the sample.

Points on this clonotype: The clone's antigen remains unknown. No base qualities exist here, and no much larger clone lies one base off it.

In light of the paper, this sample's treatment or condition label describes: live attenuated yellow fever vaccine strain. A standard Ficoll-Paque protocol was used to isolate PBMCs from peripheral blood. Dynabeads CD4 and CD8 positive selection kits were used to isolate CD4 and CD8 T-cell fractions. TriZol was used to extract RNA from bulk PBMCs, from CD4 and CD8 fractions, and from dextramer-positive and dextramer-negative fractions. The CDR3 holds 16 amino acids from the cysteine to the phenylalanine. The only DNA kept is the CDR3, 48 bases in frame from the first base. The germline V gene supplies CDR1 MNHEY and CDR2 SVGEGT. Clipping removes 0 bases from V and 6 bases from J, with 8 as the unmatched junction base count.

The V gene is TRBV6-2 or TRBV6-3 and the J gene is TRBJ2-7; 10 bases in between match TRBD1. Sequenced material: CD4+ T cells sorted from PBMCs, taken 5 days after the yellow fever booster vaccination. The receptor comes from a man younger than 35 who received the YFV17D yellow fever vaccine. CDR3 protein: CASSYSVSGQGREQYF. At the DNA level, the sequence is TGTGCCAGCAGTTACTCGGTTTCGGGACAGGGGCGCGAGCAGTACTTC.